These 6 T cell receptor beta chains were all obtained from the same sample, sequenced in a study of shared T cell receptors in the human thymus. Sequencing was performed with immunoSEQ multiplex PCR; in TCRdb, only in-frame clones are kept and a portion is missing. The profile shows 550,000 to 800,000 clones, 80% to 90% of them singletons. These data also formed part of another study, on human thymus T cells.

Sequencing was done on a sample of thymocytes. These receptors were collected from a girl under three years old with a congenital heart defect.

This clone was detected only once. The chain has TRBV7-2 and TRBJ2-5; D possibly corresponds to TRBD1 (6 bases). The ends were cut back, 5 bases at V and 7 bases at J, with 8 bases in the middle. CDR3 size: 11 residues. The germline V gene encodes CDR1 SGHTA and CDR2 FQGNSA. The CDR3 sequence: CASSQGGTQYF. The CDR3 DNA is TGTGCCAGCAGCCAAGGGGGGACCCAGTACTTC.

This clone was counted only a few times. Other DNA variants within this sample encode the same CDR3. The chain combines TRBV6-5 with TRBJ1-5, with D unresolved. The germline V gene encodes CDR1 MNHEY and CDR2 SVGAGI. The CDR3 has 13 residues. The V and J ends lost 0 bases and 4 bases respectively, with 4 bases between them. The CDR3 reads CASSYSRNQPQHF. The CDR3, as DNA: TGTGCCAGCAGTTACTCGAGGAATCAGCCCCAGCATTTT.

This chain connects TRBV11-2 to TRBJ2-6; tentative D call: TRBD1 (6 bases). This CDR3 spans 16 amino acids. The V and J ends lost 5 bases and 2 bases respectively, with 13 bases between them. Germline V gene data show CDR1 as SGHAT and CDR2 as FQNNGV. The CDR3 is CASSNHRVPGANVLTF. CDR3 sequence (DNA): TGTGCCAGCAGCAACCACAGGGTACCTGGGGCCAACGTCCTGACTTTC.

The chain joins TRBV29-1 to TRBJ1-1, with 8 bases lining up with TRBD1. This CDR3 has 12 residues. Germline V gene lookup returns CDR1 SQVTM and CDR2 ANQGSEA. Unmatched junction bases numbered 8, after V lost 7 bases and J lost 7 bases. The CDR3 loop reads CSAKDREDEAFF. The CDR3 coding sequence is TGCAGCGCTAAGGACAGGGAGGATGAAGCTTTCTTT.

Concerning this clone: The same CDR3 also results from other DNA sequences found in this sample. J is TRBJ1-1 and V is TRBV15; D not resolved. Germline V gene lookup returns CDR1 LNHNV and CDR2 YYDKDF (reference sequence). Trimming shortened V by 2 bases and J by 0 bases, and 7 bases separated the two germline ends. This CDR3 region has 14 residues. The CDR3, as DNA: TGTGCCACCAGCAGATCTGTCTTGAACACTGAAGCTTTCTTT. Amino acids: CATSRSVLNTEAFF.

The chain is built from TRBV14 and TRBJ1-3; 9 nucleotides line up with TRBD1. CDR1 SGHDN and CDR2 FVKESK come from the germline V gene. The V segment lost 8 bases and the J segment 0 bases; nucleotides outside the gene matches: 8. The CDR3 runs to 16 residues. The CDR3 bases are TGTGCCAGCGCAGGGACAGGGCTAAGCTCTGGAAACACCATATATTTT. As protein: CASAGTGLSSGNTIYF. The entire variable domain, with the rest obtained from reference TRBV14 and TRBJ1-3, is as follows: EAGVTQFPSHSVIEKGQTVTLRCDPISGHDNLYWYRRVMGKEIKFLLHFVKESKQDESGMPNNRFLAERTGGTYSTLKVQPAELEDSGVYFCASAGTGLSSGNTIYFGEGSWLTVV.